This passage covers 21 T cell receptor beta chains from one sample sequenced in a study of T cells in Graves' hyperthyroidism and ophthalmopathy (dated by TCRdb to between 2018 and 2021). Library preparation used multiplex PCR. Sequencing was carried out with an Illumina HiSeq 2000. Amplification of TCR beta CDR3 regions was carried out from RNA transcripts. A first-round RT-PCR of the TCR CDR3 used the HTBI primer set with the Qiagen OneStep RT-PCR kit. TCRdb trimmed public reads at Q25 via fastp, called clones via MiXCR and kept in-frame beta chains. Each CDR3 protein appears once, grouped with its most common genes and DNA. This sample is represented by around 300,000 distinct CDR3 sequences; around 20% of them were singletons. The ten largest clones take up less than 40% of the sample. The sample was blood. These receptor sequences come from a man aged 45-65 years with Graves' ophthalmopathy.

This clonotype was seen ten or more times. V and J are TRBV20-1 and TRBJ2-7, with TRBD2 matching 14 bases. V was clipped by 1 base and J by 4 bases; unmatched bases: 0. The CDR3 is 14 residues long. CDR1 and CDR2 (germline): DFQATT, SNEGSKA (reference sequence). The CDR3: CSARGTSGRYEQYF. The DNA for the CDR3 is TGCAGTGCTAGAGGGACTAGCGGGAGGTACGAGCAGTACTTC.

At least ten counts were recorded for this clonotype. The CDR3 loop reads CASSYGISYEQYF. In DNA form, the CDR3 reads TGTGCCAGCAGCTATGGGATCTCCTACGAGCAGTACTTC. The V gene is TRBV11-2, the J gene TRBJ2-7; D gene uncertain. CDR1 and CDR2 from the germline V gene are SGHAT and FQNNGV. CDR3 length: 13 amino acids. V was trimmed by 4 bases and J by 0 bases, leaving 7 bases between them.

This clonotype was recorded many times. The J gene is TRBJ2-1, the V gene TRBV29-1; TRBD2 is a possible D gene (7 bases). The CDR3 contains 15 residues. Deletions cut 7 bases from V and 7 bases from J, with 23 bases between. Germline V gene data show CDR1 as SQVTM and CDR2 as ANQGSEA. The CDR3 protein is CSATRGAGSFNEQFF. The CDR3 DNA sequence: TGCAGCGCAACCCGGGGGGCAGGGTCTTTTAATGAGCAGTTCTTC.

The CDR3 spells CASSESGRTHGSYNEQFF. The CDR3, as DNA: TGTGCCAGCAGTGAGTCTGGAAGGACACACGGCTCCTACAATGAGCAGTTCTTC. This rearrangement joins TRBV28 to TRBJ2-1; maybe TRBD1 (5 bases). The CDR3 is made up of 18 amino acids. Germline V gene lookup returns CDR1 MDHEN and CDR2 SYDVKM. V lost 5 bases and J lost 0, with 20 bases in between.

This clonotype was seen a handful of times. This rearrangement joins TRBV28 to TRBJ1-5; no clear D. The germline gives CDR1 MDHEN, CDR2 SYDVKM. This CDR3 region has 14 residues. Trimming took off 6 bases at V and 2 bases at J, with 11 bases between the two ends. The CDR3 DNA reads as TGTGCCAGCAGCGAGACGAATCGCAATCAGCCCCAGCATTTT. This gives the protein CASSETNRNQPQHF.

This clonotype was seen a handful of times. The gene calls are TRBV5-1 and TRBJ1-1; tentative D call: TRBD1 (5 bases). Trimming took 5 bases from V and 1 from J, leaving 9 bases between them. This CDR3 is 13 amino acids long. Germline lookup yields CDR1 SGHRS and CDR2 YFSETQ. CDR3 amino acids: CASRGPGNTEAFF. The DNA for the CDR3 is TGCGCCAGCAGGGGGCCGGGGAACACTGAAGCTTTCTTT.

The chain is built from TRBV7-9 and TRBJ2-5, with D perhaps matching TRBD2 (6 bases). The CDR3 is made up of 15 amino acids. The germline V and J ends were trimmed by 6 bases and 5 bases, with 19 bases remaining between them. Germline V gene data show CDR1 as SEHNR and CDR2 as FQNEAQ (reference sequence). DNA of the CDR3: TGTGCCAGCAGAAGTCGTAGCGGTATTGGGGAGACCCAGTACTTC. This codes for CASRSRSGIGETQYF.

V gene TRBV6-4 combines with J gene TRBJ2-2; 7 bases are a match to TRBD1. Germline V lookup: CDR1 MRHNA, CDR2 SNTAGT. CDR3 length: 17 residues. The J segment lost 2 bases and the V segment lost 0 bases, leaving 6 bases of the junction unmatched. For the CDR3, the DNA is TGTGCCAGCAGTGACTCGAACAGGGGAACTAACACCGGGGAGCTGTTTTTT. It codes for CASSDSNRGTNTGELFF.

For this clonotype: It may be a read error: a sequence one base away is much more abundant. The rearrangement uses TRBV28 and TRBJ2-5, with D perhaps matching TRBD1 (6 bases). This CDR3 has 15 residues. Germline CDR1 MDHEN, CDR2 SYDVKM. The CDR3 loop reads CASSPYSGTQEAQYF. CDR3 in DNA: TGTGCCAGCAGCCCCTACTCCGGGACACAAGAGGCCCAGTACTTC.

V gene TRBV6-6 combines with J gene TRBJ2-7; D remains unclear. CDR1 is MNHNY and CDR2 is SVGAGI in the germline V gene (reference sequence). V gave up 2 bases and J gave up 5 bases, with 16 bases separating them. This CDR3 has 15 amino acids. The CDR3 region is CASSYGWAAADEQYF. The CDR3, as DNA: TGTGCCAGCAGTTACGGTTGGGCGGCGGCCGACGAGCAGTACTTC.

This clonotype came up many times. V gene TRBV11-2 combines with J gene TRBJ2-7; 10 bases match TRBD2. With 0 bases clipped from V and 6 bases from J, the junction kept 2 bases outside the gene matches. This CDR3 has 14 amino acids. The germline V gene encodes CDR1 SGHAT and CDR2 FQNNGV. The DNA of the CDR3 is TGTGCCAGCAGCTTAGACAGACTAGCGGGCGAGCAGTACTTC. Its protein product is CASSLDRLAGEQYF.

V usage is TRBV11-2 and J usage is TRBJ2-7; 10 positions match TRBD2. Losses at the gene ends were 0 bases for V and 3 bases for J; bases not matched to a gene: 5. The CDR3 has 16 amino acids. Per the germline V gene, CDR1 is SGHAT and CDR2 is FQNNGV. The CDR3 spells CASSLEASGSYYEQYF. In DNA, the CDR3 is TGTGCCAGCAGCTTAGAGGCTAGCGGGAGCTACTACGAGCAGTACTTC.

This clonotype was counted between two and nine times. J is TRBJ2-5 and V is TRBV7-9, with 10 bases lining up with TRBD2. This CDR3 comprises 20 residues. Germline V gene data show CDR1 as SEHNR and CDR2 as FQNEAQ (reference sequence). The ends lost 5 bases at V and 0 bases at J; junction bases unmatched: 18. CDR3 nucleotide sequence: TGTGCCAGCAGCGGCTGGACAGTAAATTCTCTAGCGGGAGACCAAGAGACCCAGTACTTC. Amino acid sequence: CASSGWTVNSLAGDQETQYF.

The rearrangement links TRBV29-1 to TRBJ2-3, with 11 bases matching TRBD2. V lost 5 bases and J lost 3; bases outside the gene matches: 7. CDR3 length: 15 residues. Per germline, CDR1 SQVTM and CDR2 ANQGSEA. CDR3 bases: TGCAGCGTTTCCTCAACTAGCGGGAGTACAGATACGCAGTATTTT. As protein: CSVSSTSGSTDTQYF.

The table lists this clonotype with many counts. The chain uses TRBV5-1 and TRBJ2-1, with 7 bases aligning to TRBD2. After removal of 4 bases from V and 4 bases from J, the junction contained 5 bases not matched to a gene. Germline CDR1 and CDR2: SGHRS and YFSETQ. There are 14 residues in the CDR3. The CDR3 region is CASSPSGVYNEQFF. The DNA of the CDR3 is TGCGCCAGCAGCCCTAGCGGTGTATACAATGAGCAGTTCTTC.

This sequence joins TRBV6-1 and TRBJ2-7; TRBD2 matches 7 bases. V was clipped by 5 bases and J by 2 bases; unmatched bases: 9. The V gene's germline CDR1 is MNHNS and CDR2 SASEGT. The CDR3 runs to 15 residues. CDR3 nucleotides: TGTGCCAGCAGTTTAGCGGCTAGCGGCCCCTACGAGCAGTACTTC. It encodes CASSLAASGPYEQYF.

This clonotype was seen ten or more times. J is TRBJ2-2 and V is TRBV6-2 or TRBV6-3; D might be TRBD2 (5 bases). Trimming took off 0 bases at V and 0 bases at J, with 8 bases between the two ends. The CDR3 contains 16 residues. Germline loops: CDR1 MNHEY, CDR2 SVGEGT. CDR3 loop: CASSYSWTSNTGELFF. DNA for the CDR3: TGTGCCAGCAGTTACTCGTGGACTTCGAACACCGGGGAGCTGTTTTTT.

This clonotype came up a few times. The chain is built from TRBV6-1 and TRBJ2-1, with D hard to call. Trimming shortened V by 9 bases and J by 3 bases, and 18 bases separated the two germline ends. Germline lookup yields CDR1 MNHNS and CDR2 SASEGT. This CDR3 spans 15 amino acids. CDR3 bases: TGTGCCAGTCGGGCTCGCGCTACGGGCTACAATGAGCAGTTCTTC. Translation gives CASRARATGYNEQFF.

Many counts were recorded for this clonotype. The rearrangement links TRBV12-3 or TRBV12-4 to TRBJ2-7; D ambiguous. This CDR3 has 13 amino acids. The V end was cut by 2 bases, the J end by 0 bases, with 5 bases between. The CDR3 sequence is CASSLQSSYEQYF. The CDR3 DNA is TGTGCCAGCAGTTTACAGAGCTCCTACGAGCAGTACTTC.

The chain links TRBV5-1 to TRBJ2-6, with 12 nucleotides matching TRBD1. Germline V gene sequence: CDR1 SGHRS, CDR2 YFSETQ. Germline trimming cut 6 bases from V and 2 bases from J; bases unmatched to any gene: 6. The CDR3 runs 17 residues. CDR3 sequence (DNA): TGCGCCAGCACCAACCGGGACAGGGGGCCTGGGGCCAACGTCCTGACTTTC. Amino acid sequence: CASTNRDRGPGANVLTF.

In this sample, this clonotype turned up a few times. This sequence may be a read error, since a much larger clone differs from it by one base. V usage is TRBV2 and J usage is TRBJ1-1; 7 bases agree with TRBD1. CDR1 is SNHLY and CDR2 is FYNNEI in the germline V gene. With 7 bases clipped from V and 1 base from J, the junction kept 6 bases outside the gene matches. This CDR3 has 14 amino acids. In DNA form, the CDR3 reads TGTGCCAGCACCTACAGGGGACCGAACACTGAAGCTTTCTTT. Translating it yields CASTYRGPNTEAFF.